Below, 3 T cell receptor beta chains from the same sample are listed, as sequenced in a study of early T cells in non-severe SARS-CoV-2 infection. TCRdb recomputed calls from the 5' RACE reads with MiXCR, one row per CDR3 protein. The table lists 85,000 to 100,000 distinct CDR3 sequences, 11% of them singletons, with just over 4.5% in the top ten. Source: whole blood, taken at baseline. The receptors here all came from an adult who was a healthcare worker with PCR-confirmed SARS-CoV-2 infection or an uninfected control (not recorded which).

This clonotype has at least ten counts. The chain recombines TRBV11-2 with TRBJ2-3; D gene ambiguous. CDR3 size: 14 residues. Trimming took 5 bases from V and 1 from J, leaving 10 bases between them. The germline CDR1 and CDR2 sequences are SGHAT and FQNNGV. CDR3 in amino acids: CASSPDPRTDTQYF. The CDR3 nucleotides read TGTGCCAGCAGCCCCGACCCCCGCACAGATACGCAGTATTTT.

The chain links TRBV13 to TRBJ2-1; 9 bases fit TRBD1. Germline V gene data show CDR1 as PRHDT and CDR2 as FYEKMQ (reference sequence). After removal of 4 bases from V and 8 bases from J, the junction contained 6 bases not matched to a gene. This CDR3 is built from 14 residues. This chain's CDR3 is CASSSGQGIDEQFF. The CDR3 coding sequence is TGTGCCAGCAGCTCTGGACAGGGGATCGATGAGCAGTTCTTC.

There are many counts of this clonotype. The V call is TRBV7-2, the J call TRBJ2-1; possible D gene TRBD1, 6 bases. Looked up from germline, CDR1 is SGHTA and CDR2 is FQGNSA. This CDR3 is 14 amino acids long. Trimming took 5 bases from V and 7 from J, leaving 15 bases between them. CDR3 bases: TGTGCCAGCAGCGCCCCAACTAGGGGGAATGAGCAGTTCTTC. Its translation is CASSAPTRGNEQFF.